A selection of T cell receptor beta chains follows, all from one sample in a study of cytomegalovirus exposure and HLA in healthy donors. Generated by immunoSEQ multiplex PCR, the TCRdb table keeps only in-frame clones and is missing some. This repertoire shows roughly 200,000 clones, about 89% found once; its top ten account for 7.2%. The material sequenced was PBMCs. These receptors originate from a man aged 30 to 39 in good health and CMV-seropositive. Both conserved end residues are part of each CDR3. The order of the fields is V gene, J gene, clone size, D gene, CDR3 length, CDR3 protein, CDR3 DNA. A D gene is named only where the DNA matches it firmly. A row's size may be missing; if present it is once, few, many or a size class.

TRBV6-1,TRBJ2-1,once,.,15,CASSFDVSSYNEQFF,TGTGCCAGCAGCTTCGACGTGAGCTCCTACAATGAGCAGTTCTTC
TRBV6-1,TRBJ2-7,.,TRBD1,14,CASIRGQITYEQYF,TGTGCCAGCATAAGGGGACAGATAACGTACGAGCAGTACTTC
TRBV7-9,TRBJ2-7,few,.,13,CASSLVQVGEQYF,TGTGCCAGCAGCTTAGTACAGGTAGGCGAGCAGTACTTC
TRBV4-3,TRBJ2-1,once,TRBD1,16,CASSQGGTGGYNEQFF,TGCGCCAGCAGCCAGGGCGGGACAGGGGGCTACAATGAGCAGTTCTTC
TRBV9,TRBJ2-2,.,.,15,CASSAKRRETGELFF,TGTGCCAGCAGCGCAAAGCGGCGCGAGACCGGGGAGCTGTTTTTT
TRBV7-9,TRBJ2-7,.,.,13,CASSLVGVSEQYF,TGTGCCAGCAGCTTAGTGGGGGTCAGTGAGCAGTACTTC
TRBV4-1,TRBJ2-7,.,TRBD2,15,CASSQSSGGSYEQYF,TGCGCCAGCAGCCAATCTAGCGGGGGCTCCTACGAGCAGTACTTC
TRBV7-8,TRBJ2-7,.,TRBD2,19,CASRTGLAGGQGQGNEQYF,TGTGCCAGCAGAACCGGACTAGCGGGGGGGCAGGGCCAAGGTAACGAGCAGTACTTC
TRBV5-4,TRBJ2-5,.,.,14,CASSLGGGQETQYF,TGTGCCAGCAGCTTGGGAGGAGGGCAAGAGACCCAGTACTTC
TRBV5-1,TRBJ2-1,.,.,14,CASTSGDFYNEQFF,TGCGCCAGCACCTCAGGGGACTTCTACAATGAGCAGTTCTTC
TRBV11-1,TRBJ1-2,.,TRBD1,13,CASSFDRVDGYTF,TGTGCCAGCAGCTTCGACAGGGTGGATGGCTACACCTTC
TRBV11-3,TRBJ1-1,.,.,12,CASSPTGSEAFF,TGTGCCAGCAGCCCCACAGGTTCTGAAGCTTTCTTT
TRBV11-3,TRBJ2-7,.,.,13,CASSLRTTYEQYF,TGTGCCAGCAGCTTACGGACTACCTACGAGCAGTACTTC
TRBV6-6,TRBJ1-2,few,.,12,CASSYSRQGYTF,TGTGCCAGCAGTTATTCTAGACAGGGCTACACCTTC
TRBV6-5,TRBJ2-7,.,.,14,CASRVSGAAYEQYF,TGTGCCAGCAGAGTTTCAGGGGCTGCCTACGAGCAGTACTTC
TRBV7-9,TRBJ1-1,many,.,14,CASSPIQGNLEAFF,TGTGCCAGCAGCCCCATCCAGGGGAACCTTGAAGCTTTCTTT
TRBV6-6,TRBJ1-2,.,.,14,CASSYGSPGDGYTF,TGTGCCAGCAGTTACGGGAGTCCGGGGGATGGCTACACCTTC
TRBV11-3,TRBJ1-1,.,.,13,CASSLWGATEAFF,TGTGCCAGCAGCTTATGGGGGGCCACTGAAGCTTTCTTT
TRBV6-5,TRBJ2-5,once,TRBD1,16,CASSYQDRGGTETQYF,TGTGCCAGCAGTTATCAAGACAGGGGTGGTACGGAGACCCAGTACTTC
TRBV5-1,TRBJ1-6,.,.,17,CASSLATRQDYNSPLHF,TGCGCCAGCAGCTTGGCCACAAGACAGGACTATAATTCACCCCTCCACTTT
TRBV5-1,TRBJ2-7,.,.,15,CASSLEAGSSYEQYF,TGCGCCAGCAGCTTGGAGGCAGGATCCTCCTACGAGCAGTACTTC
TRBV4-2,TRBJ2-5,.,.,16,CASSQVLVGYQETQYF,TGTGCCAGCAGCCAAGTCTTGGTGGGGTACCAAGAGACCCAGTACTTC
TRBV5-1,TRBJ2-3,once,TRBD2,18,CASSLRANQRELVDTQYF,TGCGCCAGCAGCCTGAGGGCCAATCAGCGGGAGTTGGTAGATACGCAGTATTTT
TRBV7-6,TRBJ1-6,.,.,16,CASSSRSRGRRSPLHF,TGTGCCAGCAGCTCACGATCTCGGGGGCGACGATCACCCCTCCACTTT
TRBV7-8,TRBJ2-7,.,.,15,CASSTLQGLSYEQYF,TGTGCCAGCAGCACGCTACAGGGTCTCTCCTACGAGCAGTACTTC
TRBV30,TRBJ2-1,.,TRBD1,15,CAWRSGTGSDNEQFF,TGTGCCTGGAGATCAGGGACAGGGTCTGACAATGAGCAGTTCTTC
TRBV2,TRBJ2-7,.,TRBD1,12,CASGQGWREQYF,TGTGCCAGCGGACAGGGGTGGCGGGAGCAGTACTTC
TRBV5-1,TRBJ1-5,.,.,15,CASSLEAEDGQPQHF,TGCGCCAGCAGCTTGGAGGCAGAGGATGGACAGCCCCAGCATTTT
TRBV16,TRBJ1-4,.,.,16,CASASDEQVGVEKLFF,TGTGCCAGCGCCAGCGACGAGCAAGTAGGGGTTGAAAAACTGTTTTTT
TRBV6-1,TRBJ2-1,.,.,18,CASSESVRWAGAHNEQFF,TGTGCCAGCAGTGAATCGGTCCGATGGGCGGGGGCCCACAATGAGCAGTTCTTC
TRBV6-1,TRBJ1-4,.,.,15,CASTLSGRFDEKLFF,TGTGCCAGCACTTTGTCTGGGCGGTTCGATGAAAAACTGTTTTTT
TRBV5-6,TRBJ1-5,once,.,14,CASSVSYSNQPQHF,TGTGCCAGCAGCGTGAGCTATAGCAATCAGCCCCAGCATTTT
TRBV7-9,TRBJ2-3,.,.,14,CASSPRSFTDTQYF,TGTGCCAGCAGCCCGCGGTCCTTCACAGATACGCAGTATTTT
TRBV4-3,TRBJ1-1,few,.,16,CASSQDSERIGTEAFF,TGCGCCAGCAGCCAAGATTCGGAGCGAATAGGGACTGAAGCTTTCTTT
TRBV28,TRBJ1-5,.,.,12,CASRGPGQPQHF,TGTGCCAGCAGAGGCCCCGGGCAGCCCCAGCATTTT
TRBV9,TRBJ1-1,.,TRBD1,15,CASSVGQGANTEAFF,TGTGCCAGCAGCGTAGGACAGGGGGCGAACACTGAAGCTTTCTTT
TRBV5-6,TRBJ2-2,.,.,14,CASSSDPNTGELFF,TGTGCCAGCAGCTCGGACCCTAACACCGGGGAGCTGTTTTTT
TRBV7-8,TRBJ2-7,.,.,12,CASSHTGREQYF,TGTGCCAGCAGCCATACAGGGCGCGAGCAGTACTTC
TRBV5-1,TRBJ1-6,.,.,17,CASSLEPASSYNSPLHF,TGCGCCAGCAGCTTGGAGCCAGCCAGCTCCTATAATTCACCCCTCCACTTT
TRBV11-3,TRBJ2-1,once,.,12,CASSLPWDEQFF,TGTGCCAGCAGCTTACCCTGGGATGAGCAGTTCTTC
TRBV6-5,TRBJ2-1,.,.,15,CASSYSTGSYNEQFF,TGTGCCAGCAGTTACTCGACAGGCTCCTACAATGAGCAGTTCTTC
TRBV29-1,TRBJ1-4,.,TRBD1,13,CSVSGTGHEKLFF,TGCAGCGTTTCCGGGACAGGGCATGAAAAACTGTTTTTT
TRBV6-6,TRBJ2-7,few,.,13,CASRTRSSYEQYF,TGTGCCAGCAGGACACGTAGCTCCTACGAGCAGTACTTC
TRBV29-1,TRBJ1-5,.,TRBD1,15,CSVEDRTGPNQPQHF,TGCAGCGTTGAAGATCGGACAGGGCCAAATCAGCCCCAGCATTTT
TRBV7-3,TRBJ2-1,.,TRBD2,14,CASSLGGGYNEQFF,TGTGCCAGCAGCTTAGGGGGAGGGTACAATGAGCAGTTCTTC
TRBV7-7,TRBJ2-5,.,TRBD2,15,CASSLAQGLRETQYF,TGTGCTAGCAGCTTAGCGCAGGGACTACGGGAGACCCAGTACTTC
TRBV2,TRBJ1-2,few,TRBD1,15,CASRERQGTNYGYTF,TGTGCCAGCAGGGAAAGACAGGGAACTAACTATGGCTACACCTTC
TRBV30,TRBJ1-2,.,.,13,CAWSHAGNYGYTF,TGTGCCTGGAGCCACGCAGGGAACTATGGCTACACCTTC